This is a list of T cell receptor beta chains from one sample in a study of metastatic and nonmetastatic thyroid tumors. MiXCR reprocessed the PCR reads for TCRdb. The sample yields fewer than 20,000 clones, just under 30% seen once. Sequencing used tumor tissue. These receptors originate from a male donor with papillary thyroid cancer or a benign thyroid nodule (not recorded which). Some clones in this sample may be carry-over from other donors' samples. Both conserved end residues are trimmed from each CDR3. Each record gives: V gene, D gene, J gene, clone size, CDR3 protein. The D gene is left open where the match is weak. Clone size is shown for a subset of rows, as once, few, many or a class of expanded clone.

v_gene: TRBV7-6; d_gene: NA; j_gene: TRBJ2-5; abundance: NA; CDR3aa: ACNPDVAQGETQY
v_gene: TRBV5-1; d_gene: TRBD1; j_gene: TRBJ2-2; abundance: NA; CDR3aa: ASSWGQGDTGELF
v_gene: TRBV3-1; d_gene: NA; j_gene: TRBJ2-1; abundance: NA; CDR3aa: ASSLTHNEQF
v_gene: TRBV11-2; d_gene: TRBD2; j_gene: TRBJ2-7; abundance: NA; CDR3aa: ASSPRGGSTYQQY
v_gene: TRBV20-1; d_gene: NA; j_gene: TRBJ2-3; abundance: NA; CDR3aa: SALRLSVSTDTQY
v_gene: TRBV7-6; d_gene: NA; j_gene: TRBJ2-2; abundance: once; CDR3aa: ASSLLLANTGELF
v_gene: TRBV20-1; d_gene: NA; j_gene: TRBJ2-7; abundance: NA; CDR3aa: SAPGPSGEQY
v_gene: TRBV7-2; d_gene: TRBD1; j_gene: TRBJ2-7; abundance: NA; CDR3aa: ASSLADRGPYEQY
v_gene: TRBV12-3/TRBV12-4; d_gene: TRBD2; j_gene: TRBJ2-7; abundance: NA; CDR3aa: ASSHSGGRAYYEQY
v_gene: TRBV27; d_gene: TRBD2; j_gene: TRBJ2-3; abundance: NA; CDR3aa: ASRLDSGGDTQY
v_gene: TRBV13; d_gene: NA; j_gene: TRBJ2-7; abundance: large; CDR3aa: ASSLESQGGYEQY
v_gene: TRBV14; d_gene: NA; j_gene: TRBJ2-2; abundance: many; CDR3aa: ASSRVLNTGELF
v_gene: TRBV5-1; d_gene: TRBD2; j_gene: TRBJ2-2; abundance: NA; CDR3aa: ASSFGGSGLNTGELF
v_gene: TRBV27; d_gene: NA; j_gene: TRBJ2-3; abundance: NA; CDR3aa: ASSLVQSSTDTQY
v_gene: TRBV29-1; d_gene: NA; j_gene: TRBJ1-2; abundance: NA; CDR3aa: SAPSWDCRGGDGYT
v_gene: TRBV12-3/TRBV12-4; d_gene: NA; j_gene: TRBJ2-2; abundance: NA; CDR3aa: ASSFQIGVGGELF
v_gene: TRBV12-3/TRBV12-4; d_gene: TRBD2; j_gene: TRBJ2-1; abundance: NA; CDR3aa: ASRKAGVDNEQF
v_gene: TRBV11-2; d_gene: TRBD1; j_gene: TRBJ2-2; abundance: few; CDR3aa: ASSPRDSFTGELF
v_gene: TRBV10-3; d_gene: TRBD2; j_gene: TRBJ2-5; abundance: many; CDR3aa: AISESGGTETQY
v_gene: TRBV19; d_gene: TRBD2; j_gene: TRBJ2-7; abundance: many; CDR3aa: ASSTVTSGSYEQY
v_gene: TRBV6-1; d_gene: TRBD2; j_gene: TRBJ2-1; abundance: NA; CDR3aa: ASSLTSGRANEQF
v_gene: TRBV11-3; d_gene: NA; j_gene: TRBJ2-2; abundance: NA; CDR3aa: ASSERGFNGELF
v_gene: TRBV13; d_gene: NA; j_gene: TRBJ2-3; abundance: NA; CDR3aa: ASSFRGSDYTDTQY
v_gene: TRBV11-3; d_gene: NA; j_gene: TRBJ2-7; abundance: medium-sized; CDR3aa: ASSLDGPSYEQY
v_gene: TRBV20-1; d_gene: NA; j_gene: NA; abundance: NA; CDR3aa: SASPTGTFNEQF
v_gene: TRBV6-2/TRBV6-3; d_gene: TRBD1; j_gene: TRBJ2-3; abundance: few; CDR3aa: ASRTPFPKGATDTQY
v_gene: TRBV11-2; d_gene: NA; j_gene: TRBJ2-7; abundance: NA; CDR3aa: ASSATGGAYEQY
v_gene: TRBV7-9; d_gene: TRBD2; j_gene: TRBJ2-1; abundance: many; CDR3aa: ASSLSSGTRLF
v_gene: TRBV10-3; d_gene: TRBD2; j_gene: TRBJ2-5; abundance: many; CDR3aa: AISESGGAETQY